This T cell receptor beta chain was obtained from a study of human CD4 T cells and Enterobacteriaceae. At the level of the study: E. coli, K. pneumoniae, E. aerogenes, S. flexneri, S. sonnei, S. typhimurium, S. aureus were stimuli.

Assay used: immunoSEQ multiplex PCR; TCRdb lists only in-frame clones, some missing. This sample has hundreds of clones, with around half found just once. Trimming took 1 base from V and 8 from J; bases not matched to a gene: 8. The germline gives CDR1 LNHNV, CDR2 YYDKDF (reference sequence). There are 15 residues in the CDR3. Proliferating activated T cells were sorted by FACS as CFSE-low CD25+ ICOS+ after roughly 6-7 days. Memory CD4+ T cells were CFSE-labeled and cultured 2:1 with antigen-pulsed autologous monocytes. The memory gate held CD4+ cells that were not CD45RA+CCR7+CD95- naive cells, over 98% pure. Sorting first excluded CD8+, CD14+, CD16+, CD56+, CD19+ and CD25-bright cells.

This clonotype was obtained from a human donor in good health. The chain is built from TRBV15 and TRBJ2-4, with 7 bases identical to TRBD2. Sequenced material: bacteria-reactive CD4+ T cells grown in culture. Regarding subset: CFSE-low proliferating memory CD4 T cells sorted after in vitro stimulation with a heat-inactivated bacterium or M. tuberculosis lysate. CDR3 in amino acids: CATSRARGGVDIQYF. Here the CDR3 DNA reads TGTGCCACCAGCAGAGCAAGGGGAGGGGTAGACATTCAGTACTTC. The full variable domain, rest sourced from reference TRBV15 and TRBJ2-4, is DAMVIQNPRYQVTQFGKPVTLSCSQTLNHNVMYWYQQKSSQAPKLLFHYYDKDFNNEADTPDNFQSRRPNTSFCFLDIRSPGLGDTAMYLCATSRARGGVDIQYFGAGTRLSVL.